This T cell receptor beta chain is from a study of T cells in Graves' hyperthyroidism and ophthalmopathy. Study summary: Blood from the periphery was taken at initial diagnosis, before any treatment.

RNA transcripts were the template for amplifying TCR beta CDR3 regions. RT-PCR in the first round (using the HTBI primer set) targeted the TCR CDR3. In TCRdb, the multiplex PCR reads were re-called with MiXCR into one record per CDR3 protein. The sample records a few hundred thousand distinct CDR3 sequences, about a sixth being singletons. This clonotype was counted ten times or more. These patients, aged 18 to 65, had recently diagnosed hyperthyroidism lasting under 2 months. PBMCs were collected from a roughly 9.7 ml volume of fresh peripheral blood. This CDR3 region has 14 residues. With 5 bases clipped from V and 5 bases from J, the junction kept 6 bases outside the gene matches.

The chain uses TRBV12-3 or TRBV12-4 and TRBJ2-5; 9 nucleotides line up with TRBD2. The origin of this receptor is a woman under 30 with Graves' hyperthyroidism. Sample: blood. This chain's CDR3 is CASSPNGLAETQYF. The CDR3 nucleotides are TGTGCCAGCAGTCCAAACGGACTAGCGGAGACCCAGTACTTC.